This T cell receptor (beta chain) is drawn from a study of neoadjuvant anti-PD-1 for oral cavity cancer. General study findings and limits: Each response group had just a few patients in TCR analyses.

This clone was observed a few times. Antigen specificity is unknown. Here immunoSEQ multiplex PCR was the method, and the copy in TCRdb shows in-frame clones only, minus some. Of 84,000 or so clones listed, 70% to 85% were seen once; the top ten hold approximately 3.4%. In germline, CDR1 is MGHDK, CDR2 SYGVNS. V was cut by 3 bases and J by 8 bases, with 8 bases left in between. The length of the CDR3 is 12 residues. The receptor comes from a person aged 35-79 years with oral cavity squamous cell carcinoma. This specimen consisted of PBMCs, obtained before nivolumab (anti-PD-1) treatment. The V gene is TRBV25-1, the J gene TRBJ2-1, with D uncertain. Here the CDR3 reads CASSDPGYEQFF. Here the CDR3 DNA reads TGTGCCAGCAGTGACCCCGGGTATGAGCAGTTCTTC.